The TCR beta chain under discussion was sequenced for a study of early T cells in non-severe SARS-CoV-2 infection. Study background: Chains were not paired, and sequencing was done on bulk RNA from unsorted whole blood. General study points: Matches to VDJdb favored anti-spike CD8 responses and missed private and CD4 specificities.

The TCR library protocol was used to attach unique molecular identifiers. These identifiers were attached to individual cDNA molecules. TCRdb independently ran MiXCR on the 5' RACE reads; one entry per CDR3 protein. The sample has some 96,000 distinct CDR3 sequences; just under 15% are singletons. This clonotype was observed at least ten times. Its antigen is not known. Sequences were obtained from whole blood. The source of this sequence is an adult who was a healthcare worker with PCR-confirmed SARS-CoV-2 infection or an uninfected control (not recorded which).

CDR3: CASSSRGSNEKLFF. CDR3 coding DNA: TGTGCCAGCAGCTCCCGGGGTTCTAATGAAAAACTGTTTTTT. This chain uses TRBV11-2 with TRBJ1-4; no definite D call. This CDR3 has 14 residues. From germline, CDR1 is SGHAT and CDR2 FQNNGV. The germline V and J ends were trimmed by 4 bases and 3 bases, with 9 bases remaining between them.